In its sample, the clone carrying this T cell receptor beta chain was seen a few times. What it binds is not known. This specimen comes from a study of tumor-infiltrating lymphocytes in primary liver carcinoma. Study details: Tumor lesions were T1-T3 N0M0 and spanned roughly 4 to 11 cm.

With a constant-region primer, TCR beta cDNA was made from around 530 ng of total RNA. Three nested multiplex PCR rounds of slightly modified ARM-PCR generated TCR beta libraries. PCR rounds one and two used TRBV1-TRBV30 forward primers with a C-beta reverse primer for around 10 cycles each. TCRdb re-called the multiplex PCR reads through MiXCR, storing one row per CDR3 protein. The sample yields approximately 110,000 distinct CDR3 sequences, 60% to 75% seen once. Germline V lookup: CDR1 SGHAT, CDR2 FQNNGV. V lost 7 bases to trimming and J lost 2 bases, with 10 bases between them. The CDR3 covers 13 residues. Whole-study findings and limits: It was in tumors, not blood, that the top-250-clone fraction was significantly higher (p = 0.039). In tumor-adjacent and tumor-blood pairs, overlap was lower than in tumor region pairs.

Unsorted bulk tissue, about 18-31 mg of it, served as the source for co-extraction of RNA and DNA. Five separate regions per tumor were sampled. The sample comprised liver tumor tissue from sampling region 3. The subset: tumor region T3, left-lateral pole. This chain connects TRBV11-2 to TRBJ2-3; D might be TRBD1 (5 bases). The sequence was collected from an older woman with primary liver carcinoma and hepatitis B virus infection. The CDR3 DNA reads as TGTGCCAGCATGGGGCTTCCCACAGATACGCAGTATTTT. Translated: CASMGLPTDTQYF. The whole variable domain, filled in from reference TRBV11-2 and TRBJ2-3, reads EAGVAQSPRYKIIEKRQSVAFWCNPISGHATLYWYQQILGQGPKLLIQFQNNGVVDDSQLPKDRFSAERLKGVDSTLKIQPAKLEDSAVYLCASMGLPTDTQYFGPGTRLTVL.